A selection of T cell receptor beta chains follows, all from one sample in a study of cytomegalovirus exposure and HLA in healthy donors. Sequenced by immunoSEQ multiplex PCR; TCRdb stores in-frame clones only, minus some. Among roughly 330,000 clones, 87% were seen once, and the ten largest hold approximately 1%. The sequenced sample consisted of PBMCs. These receptors came from a woman aged 25 to 39 in good health and CMV-seropositive. Both conserved end residues are part of each CDR3. D genes are given only for firm matches. Clone size is given for some rows only: seen once, a few or many times, or a class if the clone is expanded.

d_call clone_size j_call v_call cdr3_nt cdr3_aa
. . TRBJ2-1 TRBV28 TGTGCCAGCAACTCACTGGGGGGAAAAAAGTTCAATGAGCAGTTCTTC CASNSLGGKKFNEQFF
. . TRBJ1-1 TRBV6-1 TGTGCCAGCAGTAAAGTCTCGATCGGCGTACTGAACACTGAAGCTTTCTTT CASSKVSIGVLNTEAFF
. . TRBJ2-3 TRBV18 TGTGCCAGCTCACTGAAGGCGACAGATACGCAGTATTTT CASSLKATDTQYF
TRBD1 . TRBJ1-6 TRBV4-3 TGCGCCAGCAGCCGCGGACAGGGGTATAATTCACCCCTCCACTTT CASSRGQGYNSPLHF
TRBD1 . TRBJ2-7 TRBV15 TGTGCCACGGGGGACAGGGGTTTTACTAGCGGCCCAAGGAACGAGCAGTACTTC CATGDRGFTSGPRNEQYF
. few TRBJ1-3 TRBV2 TGTGCCAGCAGTGAAGCCTTGGGAAACACCATATATTTT CASSEALGNTIYF
TRBD2 . TRBJ2-7 TRBV5-4 TGTGCCAGCAGCCGTGGACTAGTCTACGAGCAGTACTTC CASSRGLVYEQYF
. . TRBJ2-7 TRBV19 TGTGCCAGTAGTATAGTTGGCCAGCCATCCTACGAGCAGTACTTC CASSIVGQPSYEQYF
. . TRBJ2-7 TRBV6-6 TGTGCCAGCAGTCAGGACGGACAGACCTACGAGCAGTACTTC CASSQDGQTYEQYF
. . TRBJ2-7 TRBV19 TGTGCCAGTAGTATCGGGACCTCCTACGAGCAGTACTTC CASSIGTSYEQYF
. . TRBJ2-5 TRBV7-9 TGTGCCAGCAGCTTAGCGCGGGGAGGGGGCACAGAGACCCAGTACTTC CASSLARGGGTETQYF